The text below deals with one TCR beta chain. What it recognizes is unknown. In germline, CDR1 is SGHKS, CDR2 YYEKEE (reference sequence). There are 13 residues in the CDR3. V trimming: 1 base; J trimming: 5 bases; junction bases outside the gene matches: 0. The data were obtained in a study of OX40 agonist ivuxolimab in advanced cancers. Whole-study context: Ivuxolimab was delivered to patients intravenously every 2 weeks at doses spanning 0.01 to 10 mg/kg. With a range of roughly 23 to 85, age averaged about 58 years, and around 80% were male.

Produced via immunoSEQ multiplex PCR; TCRdb's table is partial and in-frame only. The sample carries 53,000 or so clones, 84% recorded once. Study-wide results and caveats: Clonal expansion by week 6 occurred in CD4+ and CD8+ blood T cells (at 0.1 to 3.0 mg/kg).

Patients had blood sampled at baseline and again on cycle 4 day 1 and cycle 7 day 1. V is TRBV5-5 and J is TRBJ1-5, with TRBD1 matching 7 bases. This sample comprised CD4+ or CD8+ T cells sorted from blood, obtained in a trial of the OX40 agonist ivuxolimab. The clonotype comes from an adult with an advanced solid tumor such as melanoma, head and neck, liver or kidney cancer. The CDR3 DNA reads TGTGCCAGCAGCTTGACAGGGGATCAGCCCCAGCATTTT. This codes for CASSLTGDQPQHF.